A selection of T cell receptor beta chains follows, all from one sample in a study of blood T cells in healthy people across ages. TCRdb re-derived calls from the 5' RACE reads in MiXCR, one entry per CDR3 protein. Of around 800,000 distinct CDR3 sequences in the sample, 46% were seen once. Sequenced input: blood. The receptors were gathered from a man at least 80 years old in good health. The CDR3 runs from the conserved cysteine through the conserved F or W. A D gene is named only where the DNA matches it firmly. Clone size appears in some rows only: once, few, many, or a class for an expanded clone.

CDR3aa: CASRRTEANEKLFF
CDR3nt: TGTGCCAGCAGGCGTACTGAAGCTAATGAAAAACTGTTTTTT
v_gene: TRBV3-1
j_gene: TRBJ1-4
d_gene: .
abundance: few

CDR3aa: CATSRDRGGRSYEQYF
CDR3nt: TGTGCCACCAGCAGAGATAGGGGGGGGCGCTCCTACGAGCAGTACTTC
v_gene: TRBV15
j_gene: TRBJ2-7
d_gene: .
abundance: many

CDR3aa: CASGQNYEQYF
CDR3nt: TGTGCCAGTGGACAGAACTACGAGCAGTACTTC
v_gene: TRBV7-2
j_gene: TRBJ2-7
d_gene: .
abundance: .

CDR3aa: CASSQQGAGLQFF
CDR3nt: TGTGCCAGCAGCCAGCAGGGCGCGGGGCTACAGTTCTTC
v_gene: TRBV3-1
j_gene: TRBJ2-1
d_gene: .
abundance: .

CDR3aa: CASSTAGFSRETQYF
CDR3nt: TGCGCCAGCAGCACGGCCGGATTTTCCCGAGAGACCCAGTACTTC
v_gene: TRBV5-1
j_gene: TRBJ2-5
d_gene: .
abundance: few

CDR3aa: CASIRSGTVSSYEQYF
CDR3nt: TGTGCCAGCATACGATCCGGGACAGTGAGCTCCTACGAGCAGTACTTC
v_gene: TRBV28
j_gene: TRBJ2-7
d_gene: TRBD1
abundance: .

CDR3aa: CAWSGALQETQYF
CDR3nt: TGTGCCTGGAGTGGGGCTCTCCAAGAGACCCAGTACTTC
v_gene: TRBV30
j_gene: TRBJ2-5
d_gene: .
abundance: .

CDR3aa: CSANPLLAGEYNEQYF
CDR3nt: TGCAGTGCTAACCCACTTCTAGCGGGAGAATACAATGAGCAGTACTTC
v_gene: TRBV20-1
j_gene: TRBJ2-5
d_gene: TRBD2
abundance: .

CDR3aa: CASSRGLAGPYNEQFF
CDR3nt: TGTGCCAGCAGCCGAGGACTAGCGGGTCCCTACAATGAGCAGTTCTTC
v_gene: TRBV7-2
j_gene: TRBJ2-1
d_gene: TRBD2
abundance: few

CDR3aa: CASSLEQIFYGYTF
CDR3nt: TGTGCCAGCAGCTTAGAGCAGATTTTCTATGGCTACACCTTC
v_gene: TRBV7-2
j_gene: TRBJ1-2
d_gene: .
abundance: many

CDR3aa: CSVISGLATTGELFF
CDR3nt: TGCAGCGTTATCTCGGGACTAGCGACTACCGGGGAGCTGTTTTTT
v_gene: TRBV29-1
j_gene: TRBJ2-2
d_gene: TRBD2
abundance: few

CDR3aa: CASSQEPGTSGRAGVADTQYF
CDR3nt: TGCGCCAGCAGCCAAGAACCCGGGACTAGCGGGAGGGCGGGTGTTGCAGATACGCAGTATTTT
v_gene: TRBV4-3
j_gene: TRBJ2-3
d_gene: TRBD2
abundance: few

CDR3aa: CASLEGGGLNTGELFF
CDR3nt: TGTGCCAGCCTTGAGGGTGGGGGGCTGAACACCGGGGAGCTGTTTTTT
v_gene: TRBV6-1
j_gene: TRBJ2-2
d_gene: .
abundance: .

CDR3aa: CASSLTGESPLHF
CDR3nt: TGTGCCAGCAGCTTAACGGGGGAATCACCCCTCCACTTT
v_gene: TRBV11-2
j_gene: TRBJ1-6
d_gene: .
abundance: few

CDR3aa: CASSNRRTQSHNEQYF
CDR3nt: TGCGCCAGCAGCAACCGGAGGACTCAGAGCCACAATGAGCAGTACTTC
v_gene: TRBV5-1
j_gene: TRBJ2-5
d_gene: .
abundance: .

CDR3aa: CAWSALGPATNEKLFF
CDR3nt: TGTGCCTGGAGTGCCCTTGGACCAGCAACTAATGAAAAACTGTTTTTT
v_gene: TRBV30
j_gene: TRBJ1-4
d_gene: .
abundance: .

CDR3aa: CSVLRDNCGYTF
CDR3nt: TGCAGTGTTCTTAGGGACAACTGTGGCTACACCTTC
v_gene: TRBV20-1
j_gene: TRBJ1-2
d_gene: .
abundance: .

CDR3aa: CASSLTAGSETQYF
CDR3nt: TGTGCCAGCAGCTTAACAGCGGGGTCAGAGACCCAGTACTTC
v_gene: TRBV7-9
j_gene: TRBJ2-5
d_gene: TRBD2
abundance: .

CDR3aa: CASSYGGIQETQYF
CDR3nt: TGTGCCAGCAGTTACGGCGGGATCCAAGAGACCCAGTACTTC
v_gene: TRBV6-2/TRBV6-3
j_gene: TRBJ2-5
d_gene: .
abundance: few

CDR3aa: CSLASTTSTDTQYF
CDR3nt: TGCAGCCTTGCCAGTACCACTAGCACAGATACGCAGTATTTT
v_gene: TRBV29-1
j_gene: TRBJ2-3
d_gene: .
abundance: few

CDR3aa: CASSTAAGGYTF
CDR3nt: TGTGCCAGCTCCACTGCGGCGGGAGGCTACACCTTC
v_gene: TRBV6-5
j_gene: TRBJ1-2
d_gene: .
abundance: .

CDR3aa: CASSIDRSSSEQFF
CDR3nt: TGTGCCAGTAGTATAGATCGGTCTAGCTCTGAGCAGTTCTTC
v_gene: TRBV19
j_gene: TRBJ2-1
d_gene: .
abundance: once

CDR3aa: CSARLEDRANTGELFF
CDR3nt: TGCAGTGCCAGGCTTGAGGACAGGGCGAACACCGGGGAGCTGTTTTTT
v_gene: TRBV20-1
j_gene: TRBJ2-2
d_gene: TRBD1
abundance: few

CDR3aa: CSARVFSGGANTGELFF
CDR3nt: TGCAGTGCTAGAGTATTTAGCGGGGGAGCGAACACCGGGGAGCTGTTTTTT
v_gene: TRBV20-1
j_gene: TRBJ2-2
d_gene: TRBD2
abundance: .

CDR3aa: CASRRVNEQFF
CDR3nt: TGTGCCAGCAGAAGGGTAAATGAGCAGTTCTTC
v_gene: TRBV2
j_gene: TRBJ2-1
d_gene: .
abundance: many

CDR3aa: CASSFGQGYGENQPQHF
CDR3nt: TGTGCCAGCAGTTTTGGTCAAGGGTATGGGGAAAATCAGCCCCAGCATTTT
v_gene: TRBV12-3/TRBV12-4
j_gene: TRBJ1-5
d_gene: .
abundance: .

CDR3aa: CASSGGQRNTEAFF
CDR3nt: TGTGCCAGTAGTGGGGGACAACGTAACACTGAAGCTTTCTTT
v_gene: TRBV19
j_gene: TRBJ1-1
d_gene: .
abundance: .

CDR3aa: CASSHPGEGSYEQYF
CDR3nt: TGTGCCAGCAGTCATCCAGGGGAGGGATCCTACGAGCAGTACTTC
v_gene: TRBV25-1
j_gene: TRBJ2-7
d_gene: .
abundance: .

CDR3aa: CASSYSGSGGFTDTQYF
CDR3nt: TGTGCCAGCAGTTACTCGGGGAGCGGGGGGTTCACAGATACGCAGTATTTT
v_gene: TRBV6-6
j_gene: TRBJ2-3
d_gene: TRBD2
abundance: .

CDR3aa: CSVGSPQETLYF
CDR3nt: TGCAGCGTCGGGAGCCCCCAAGAGACCCTGTACTTC
v_gene: TRBV29-1
j_gene: TRBJ2-5
d_gene: .
abundance: .

CDR3aa: CASRASSYEQYF
CDR3nt: TGTGCCAGCAGGGCGAGCTCCTACGAGCAGTACTTC
v_gene: TRBV2
j_gene: TRBJ2-7
d_gene: .
abundance: many

CDR3aa: CASRVDYGYTF
CDR3nt: TGTGCCAGCCGGGTGGACTATGGCTACACCTTC
v_gene: TRBV6-6
j_gene: TRBJ1-2
d_gene: .
abundance: .

CDR3aa: CSARRAYEQYF
CDR3nt: TGCAGTGCTAGGAGGGCCTACGAGCAGTACTTC
v_gene: TRBV20-1
j_gene: TRBJ2-7
d_gene: .
abundance: many

CDR3aa: CASSPGQATAYEQYF
CDR3nt: TGTGCCAGCAGCCCCGGACAGGCGACGGCCTACGAGCAGTACTTC
v_gene: TRBV5-5
j_gene: TRBJ2-7
d_gene: TRBD1
abundance: few

CDR3aa: CASRPGLAYNEQFF
CDR3nt: TGTGCCAGCAGACCGGGACTAGCCTACAATGAGCAGTTCTTC
v_gene: TRBV7-9
j_gene: TRBJ2-1
d_gene: TRBD2
abundance: .

CDR3aa: CASEREAAYNEQFF
CDR3nt: TGTGCCAGTGAGCGGGAAGCAGCCTACAATGAGCAGTTCTTC
v_gene: TRBV28
j_gene: TRBJ2-1
d_gene: TRBD2
abundance: few

CDR3aa: CASSEAGDYYEQYF
CDR3nt: TGTGCCAGCAGTGAAGCCGGGGACTACTACGAGCAGTACTTC
v_gene: TRBV2
j_gene: TRBJ2-7
d_gene: TRBD2
abundance: .

CDR3aa: CASSLGRAMDRGLDEQYF
CDR3nt: TGCGCCAGCAGCTTGGGTCGCGCGATGGACAGGGGTCTTGACGAGCAGTACTTC
v_gene: TRBV5-1
j_gene: TRBJ2-7
d_gene: TRBD1
abundance: few

CDR3aa: CATSDSDSKSYNEQFF
CDR3nt: TGTGCCACCAGTGATTCCGACAGCAAGTCCTACAATGAGCAGTTCTTC
v_gene: TRBV24-1
j_gene: TRBJ2-1
d_gene: .
abundance: once

CDR3aa: CASSLVAAEVQFF
CDR3nt: TGTGCCAGCAGCTTGGTTGCGGCAGAAGTGCAGTTCTTC
v_gene: TRBV7-2
j_gene: TRBJ2-1
d_gene: .
abundance: .

CDR3aa: CASSLTGAAQETQYF
CDR3nt: TGCGCCAGCAGCTTGACTGGCGCGGCCCAAGAGACCCAGTACTTC
v_gene: TRBV5-1
j_gene: TRBJ2-5
d_gene: .
abundance: few

CDR3aa: CASSLVKDRNYGYTF
CDR3nt: TGTGCTAGCAGCTTAGTTAAGGACAGAAACTATGGCTACACCTTC
v_gene: TRBV7-7
j_gene: TRBJ1-2
d_gene: .
abundance: .

CDR3aa: CASSDPGQSYEQYF
CDR3nt: TGTGCCAGCAGTGACCCCGGACAGTCCTACGAGCAGTACTTC
v_gene: TRBV25-1
j_gene: TRBJ2-7
d_gene: .
abundance: .

CDR3aa: CASSLEGQGADGYTF
CDR3nt: TGCGCCAGCAGCTTGGAGGGACAGGGGGCCGATGGCTACACCTTC
v_gene: TRBV5-1
j_gene: TRBJ1-2
d_gene: TRBD1
abundance: .

CDR3aa: CASSESTSGGWGTQYF
CDR3nt: TGTGCCAGCAGTGAGTCGACTAGCGGGGGTTGGGGGACCCAGTACTTC
v_gene: TRBV6-1
j_gene: TRBJ2-5
d_gene: TRBD2
abundance: .

CDR3aa: CASSLTDSISYNEQFF
CDR3nt: TGTGCCAGCAGCTTAACGGACAGCATTTCCTACAATGAGCAGTTCTTC
v_gene: TRBV5-5
j_gene: TRBJ2-1
d_gene: .
abundance: .

CDR3aa: CASRNRGDEQFF
CDR3nt: TGTGCCAGCAGGAATAGGGGCGATGAGCAGTTCTTC
v_gene: TRBV7-8
j_gene: TRBJ2-1
d_gene: .
abundance: .

CDR3aa: CASGQAYETNYGYTF
CDR3nt: TGTGCCAGCGGCCAAGCGTATGAGACTAACTATGGCTACACCTTC
v_gene: TRBV3-1
j_gene: TRBJ1-2
d_gene: .
abundance: few

CDR3aa: CSARGTSGLLGEQYF
CDR3nt: TGCAGTGCTAGGGGGACTAGCGGCCTTCTGGGGGAGCAGTACTTC
v_gene: TRBV20-1
j_gene: TRBJ2-5
d_gene: TRBD2
abundance: .

CDR3aa: CASSLAAGRGTEAFF
CDR3nt: TGTGCCAGCAGCTTAGCGGCAGGTCGGGGGACTGAAGCTTTCTTT
v_gene: TRBV11-3
j_gene: TRBJ1-1
d_gene: .
abundance: few

CDR3aa: CSGAENTGELFF
CDR3nt: TGCAGCGGGGCAGAAAACACCGGGGAGCTGTTTTTT
v_gene: TRBV29-1
j_gene: TRBJ2-2
d_gene: .
abundance: .

CDR3aa: CVSSDLGANQPQHF
CDR3nt: TGTGTCAGCAGTGACCTTGGGGCGAATCAGCCCCAGCATTTT
v_gene: TRBV6-1
j_gene: TRBJ1-5
d_gene: .
abundance: .

CDR3aa: CASSQKGLAGIHEQFF
CDR3nt: TGTGCCAGCAGCCAGAAGGGGCTAGCGGGTATCCATGAGCAGTTCTTC
v_gene: TRBV4-2
j_gene: TRBJ2-1
d_gene: TRBD2
abundance: many

CDR3aa: CSVGRGVEGQQRQFF
CDR3nt: TGCAGCGTTGGCCGCGGGGTCGAAGGACAGCAACGTCAGTTCTTC
v_gene: TRBV29-1
j_gene: TRBJ2-1
d_gene: .
abundance: .

CDR3aa: CSARPEGGPNSPLHF
CDR3nt: TGCAGTGCTAGACCCGAAGGTGGCCCTAATTCACCCCTCCACTTT
v_gene: TRBV20-1
j_gene: TRBJ1-6
d_gene: .
abundance: .

CDR3aa: CASSLASGPSTDTQYF
CDR3nt: TGCGCCAGCAGCTTGGCTAGCGGGCCTAGCACAGATACGCAGTATTTT
v_gene: TRBV5-1
j_gene: TRBJ2-3
d_gene: TRBD2
abundance: .

CDR3aa: CASSLGEIYNEQFF
CDR3nt: TGTGCCAGCAGCTTAGGGGAGATCTACAATGAGCAGTTCTTC
v_gene: TRBV7-2
j_gene: TRBJ2-1
d_gene: .
abundance: .